The sequence of this TCR beta chain was determined in a study of CD8+CD57+ T cells in acquired aplastic anemia. Study information: An average of roughly 2.9 ug of DNA was obtained from sorted CD4+ and CD8+ cells. Study-wide results and caveats: Controls and patients did not differ significantly in CD8+ Simpson's diversity.

Previously, flow cytometry had revealed CD8+CD57+ cell expansion in the patients chosen for sequencing. Patients were treatment-naive when blood was sampled. The study profiled TCR beta VDJ and CDR3 using genomic DNA as template. TCRdb recomputed calls from the reads with MiXCR, one row per CDR3 protein. Of some 120,000 distinct CDR3 sequences in the sample, less than 50% are singletons; the top ten hold around 2.7%. The V and J ends lost 9 bases and 5 bases, in that order; junction bases with no gene match: 22. CDR1 and CDR2 from the germline V gene are ENHRY and SYGVKD. This CDR3 spans 18 amino acids. About this clonotype: Its antigen is not known.

This clonotype was obtained from a human donor with aplastic anemia. Material for sequencing was sorted CD4+, CD8+, or CD8+CD57+ T cells (not recorded which) from PBMCs. The gene calls are TRBV10-3 and TRBJ2-5; the match to TRBD2 covers 9 bases. The CDR3 sequence is CAINGQRGGAPIAETQYF. CDR3 coding DNA: TGTGCCATTAATGGACAGCGCGGGGGGGCGCCTATCGCGGAGACCCAGTACTTC.